A single sample is the source of the 8 T cell receptor beta chains below, sequenced in a study of T cell responses to AZD1222 COVID-19 vaccine. TCRdb keeps only in-frame clones here, not all; method: immunoSEQ multiplex PCR. Of 200,000 or so clones in the sample, about 87% are singletons; the top ten hold around 6.4%. The material sequenced was peripheral blood, taken on day 0 of AZD1222 vaccination. The receptors stem from an adult in good health.

The CDR3 DNA is TGTGCCAGCAACCTACAGGGGATCCTCAATCAGCCCCAGCATTTT. Translating gives CASNLQGILNQPQHF. The chain is built from TRBV2 and TRBJ1-5, with TRBD1 matching over 7 bases. The trim removed 7 bases at V and 3 bases at J, leaving 9 bases unmatched. The CDR3 runs to 15 residues. Germline CDR1 and CDR2: SNHLY and FYNNEI.

About this clone itself: Its ends do not fully match the called genes, so a read error is possible. This chain connects TRBV5-1 to TRBJ2-7, with D perhaps TRBD1 (7 bases). The CDR3 is 15 residues long. Per germline, CDR1 SGHRS and CDR2 YFSETQ. CDR3 sequence: CASSLFQGGSHEQYF. DNA for the CDR3: TGCGCCAGCAGCTTGTTCCAGGGGGGCTCCCACGAGCAGTACTTC.

The gene calls are TRBV5-1 and TRBJ2-5, with 10 bases matching TRBD1. The CDR3 runs to 15 residues. V was clipped by 4 bases and J by 3 bases; unmatched bases: 6. Germline V gene sequence: CDR1 SGHRS, CDR2 YFSETQ. The DNA for the CDR3 is TGCGCCAGCAGCGCCCTGACAGGGGGCGAAGAGACCCAGTACTTC. As protein: CASSALTGGEETQYF.

The J gene is TRBJ2-7, the V gene TRBV19; 10 bases align to TRBD1. The CDR3 is 14 residues long. From germline, CDR1 is LNHDA and CDR2 SQIVND (reference sequence). V lost 8 bases and J lost 7; bases outside the gene matches: 11. The CDR3, as DNA: TGTGCCAGTCGCTCTAGGACAGGGGGTGGGGAGCAGTACTTC. Translation: CASRSRTGGGEQYF.

This chain links TRBV7-9 with TRBJ1-6; 7 bases align to TRBD1. V was pared by 5 bases and J by 8 bases, with 9 bases of the junction left unmatched. This CDR3 is built from 15 residues. Germline V gene lookup returns CDR1 SEHNR and CDR2 FQNEAQ (reference sequence). In nucleotides, the CDR3 is TGTGCCAGCAGCCCAGGCGGACAGGTGTATTCACCCCTCCACTTT. Residues: CASSPGGQVYSPLHF.

The chain uses TRBV2 and TRBJ2-5, with 8 bases lining up with TRBD2. This CDR3 comprises 12 residues. The J segment lost 8 bases and the V segment lost 4 bases, leaving 3 bases of the junction unmatched. Germline CDR1 is SNHLY and CDR2 is FYNNEI. The DNA of the CDR3 is TGTGCCAGCAGTGTTGCGGGGGGTACCCAGTACTTC. Protein: CASSVAGGTQYF.

The gene calls are TRBV5-1 and TRBJ1-3; TRBD1 aligns across 7 bases. The ends lost 6 bases at V and 4 bases at J; junction bases unmatched: 16. There are 17 residues in the CDR3. CDR1 is SGHRS and CDR2 is YFSETQ in the germline V gene. CDR3 loop: CASTGTVIGDPGNTIYF. The CDR3 DNA reads as TGCGCCAGCACTGGGACAGTTATAGGCGACCCGGGAAACACCATATATTTT. Full variable domain (remainder filled in from reference TRBV5-1 and TRBJ1-3): KAGVTQTPRYLIKTRGQQVTLSCSPISGHRSVSWYQQTPGQGLQFLFEYFSETQRNKGNFPGRFSGRQFSNSRSEMNVSTLELGDSALYLCASTGTVIGDPGNTIYFGEGSWLTVV.

This chain links TRBV7-9 with TRBJ2-1; 9 positions match TRBD1. J was trimmed by 5 bases and V by 4 bases; bases with no gene match: 6. Germline CDR1 and CDR2: SEHNR and FQNEAQ (reference sequence). This CDR3 region has 15 residues. In nucleotides, the CDR3 is TGTGCCAGCAGCTGGGCCGGGACAGGGAACAATGAGCAGTTCTTC. Its translation: CASSWAGTGNNEQFF.